These 12 T cell receptor beta chains came from one sample sequenced in a study of blood T cell repertoires in COVID-19. The table came from immunoSEQ multiplex PCR; TCRdb's copy has only in-frame clones and leaves some out. The table includes around 270,000 clones, approximately 85% detected once. Sequenced material: peripheral blood. Receptors originate from a human donor with COVID-19, enrolled during active disease. The donor label of this sample is uncertain.

The chain has TRBV9 and TRBJ1-2; 9 positions agree with TRBD1. Trimming cost V 0 bases and J 5 bases; bases outside gene matches: 14. The germline V gene has CDR1 SGDLS and CDR2 YYNGEE. The CDR3 spans 18 residues. This CDR3 reads CASSVDAGTGLLWYGYTF. CDR3 nucleotide sequence: TGTGCCAGCAGCGTAGACGCCGGGACAGGGCTTCTGTGGTATGGCTACACCTTC.

This clone was picked up one time. The rearrangement joins TRBV24-1 to TRBJ1-4, with a weak D call TRBD1 (6 bases). Trimming cost V 4 bases and J 8 bases, with 13 bases left between them. This CDR3 is built from 14 residues. Germline V gene data show CDR1 as KGHDR and CDR2 as SFDVKD. The CDR3 is CATSEGGLREKLFF. CDR3 coding DNA: TGTGCCACCAGTGAGGGGGGGCTCCGAGAAAAACTGTTTTTT.

This chain uses TRBV9 with TRBJ1-6; D remains ambiguous. Trimming left V 0 bases short and J 9 bases short, with 7 bases between. This CDR3 region has 13 residues. CDR1 SGDLS and CDR2 YYNGEE come from the germline V gene. The CDR3 protein is CASSVDEGSPLHF. CDR3 DNA: TGTGCCAGCAGCGTAGATGAGGGTTCACCCCTCCACTTT. The full variable domain, rest sourced from reference TRBV9 and TRBJ1-6, is DSGVTQTPKHLITATGQRVTLRCSPRSGDLSVYWYQQSLDQGLQFLIQYYNGEERAKGNILERFSAQQFPDLHSELNLSSLELGDSALYFCASSVDEGSPLHFGNGTRLTVT.

This sequence joins TRBV9 and TRBJ1-1; a weak D match, TRBD1 (5 bases). Germline CDR1 SGDLS, CDR2 YYNGEE. There are 14 residues in the CDR3. Trimming shortened V by 0 bases and J by 1 base, and 7 bases separated the two germline ends. CDR3 protein: CASSVGQRNTEAFF. In DNA form, the CDR3 reads TGTGCCAGCAGCGTAGGACAGCGGAACACTGAAGCTTTCTTT.

The J gene is TRBJ1-3, the V gene TRBV3-1 (or the pseudogene TRBV3-2); no reliable D call. Germline CDR1 LGHDT, CDR2 YNNKEL (reference sequence). Trimming left V 2 bases short and J 2 bases short, with 7 bases between. This CDR3 region has 14 residues. CDR3 sequence: CASSQIPAGNTIYF. The CDR3, as DNA: TGTGCCAGCAGCCAAATACCGGCTGGAAACACCATATATTTT.

This chain uses TRBV28 with TRBJ2-4, with a tentative D call TRBD1 (6 bases). Germline V lookup: CDR1 MDHEN, CDR2 SYDVKM. This CDR3 has 18 amino acids. Trimming took 3 bases from V and 0 from J, leaving 18 bases between them. DNA for the CDR3: TGTGCCAGCAGTTTGGTGGGACCTACAGGGATAGCCAAAAACATTCAGTACTTC. This sequence encodes CASSLVGPTGIAKNIQYF.

The chain joins TRBV28 to TRBJ1-3; D is undetermined. Trimming removed 6 bases at V and 0 bases at J, with 12 bases between. Germline CDR1 reads MDHEN; CDR2 reads SYDVKM. CDR3 length: 15 residues. CDR3 coding DNA: TGTGCCAGCAGCTCTCTATCGTCCTCTGGAAACACCATATATTTT. Translated, it gives CASSSLSSSGNTIYF. Combining the CDR3 with reference TRBV28 and TRBJ1-3 gives the whole variable domain DVKVTQSSRYLVKRTGEKVFLECVQDMDHENMFWYRQDPGLGLRLIYFSYDVKMKEKGDIPEGYSVSREKKERFSLILESASTNQTSMYLCASSSLSSSGNTIYFGEGSWLTVV.

This clone was seen just once. This sequence joins TRBV29-1 and TRBJ2-1; 12 positions agree with TRBD2. V dropped 5 bases and J dropped 0; count of bases not matched to a gene: 11. Per the germline V gene, CDR1 is SQVTM and CDR2 is ANQGSEA. The CDR3 has 18 residues. CDR3 DNA: TGCAGCGTTCTTCCGGGACTAGCGGGCCCTCGCTCCTACAATGAGCAGTTCTTC. Translation: CSVLPGLAGPRSYNEQFF.

This chain links TRBV18 with TRBJ1-1, with D possibly being TRBD1 (5 bases). CDR3 length: 17 residues. Trimming shortened V by 6 bases and J by 6 bases, and 26 bases separated the two germline ends. Germline V CDR1 and CDR2: KGHSH, LQKENI. The CDR3 is CASSAYTTRGGSPEAFF. The CDR3 nucleotides are TGTGCCAGCTCGGCTTACACCACGAGGGGAGGGTCCCCTGAAGCTTTCTTT.

The chain uses TRBV5-1 and TRBJ1-1; 8 bases align to TRBD1. The length of the CDR3 is 15 residues. Trimming took 3 bases from V and 5 from J; bases not matched to a gene: 9. The germline CDR1 and CDR2 sequences are SGHRS and YFSETQ. This CDR3 is CASSSERTGRTEAFF. The CDR3 region has the DNA TGCGCCAGCAGCTCCGAAAGGACAGGGCGGACTGAAGCTTTCTTT.

The genes are TRBV10-3 and TRBJ1-1; maybe TRBD1 (6 bases). This CDR3 has 12 amino acids. CDR1 is ENHRY and CDR2 is SYGVKD in the germline V gene. The V end was cut by 8 bases, the J end by 5 bases, with 12 bases between. The CDR3 reads CAIGAGVTEAFF. CDR3 bases: TGTGCCATCGGCGCAGGGGTAACTGAAGCTTTCTTT.

The chain combines TRBV19 with TRBJ2-2; 10 bases are a match to TRBD2. There are 15 residues in the CDR3. CDR1 LNHDA and CDR2 SQIVND come from the germline V gene (reference sequence). V dropped 6 bases and J dropped 2; count of bases not matched to a gene: 3. The CDR3 reads CASRSSGRNTGELFF. DNA of the CDR3: TGTGCCAGTAGATCTAGCGGGAGAAACACCGGGGAGCTGTTTTTT.